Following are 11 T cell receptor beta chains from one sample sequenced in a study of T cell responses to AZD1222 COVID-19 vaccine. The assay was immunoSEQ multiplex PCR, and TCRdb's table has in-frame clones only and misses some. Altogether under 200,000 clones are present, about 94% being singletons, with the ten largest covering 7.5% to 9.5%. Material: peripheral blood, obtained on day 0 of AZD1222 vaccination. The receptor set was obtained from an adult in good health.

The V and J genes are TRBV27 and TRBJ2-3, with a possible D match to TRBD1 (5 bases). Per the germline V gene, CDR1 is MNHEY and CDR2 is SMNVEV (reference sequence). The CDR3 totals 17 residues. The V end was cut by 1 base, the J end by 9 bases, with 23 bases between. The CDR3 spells CASSLFPGDRSQMTQYF. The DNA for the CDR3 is TGTGCCAGCAGTTTATTTCCTGGAGACAGATCACAGATGACGCAGTATTTT.

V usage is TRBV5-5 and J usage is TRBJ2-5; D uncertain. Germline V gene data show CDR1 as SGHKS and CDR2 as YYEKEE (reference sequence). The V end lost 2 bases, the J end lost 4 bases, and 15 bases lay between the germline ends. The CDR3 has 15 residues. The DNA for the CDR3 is TGTGCCAGCAGCTTTGCCGACTTGAGACGAGAGACCCAGTACTTC. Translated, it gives CASSFADLRRETQYF.

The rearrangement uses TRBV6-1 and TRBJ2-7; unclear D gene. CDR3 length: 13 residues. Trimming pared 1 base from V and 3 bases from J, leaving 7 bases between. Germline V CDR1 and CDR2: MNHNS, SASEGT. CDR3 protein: CASSEDLYYEQYF. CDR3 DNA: TGTGCCAGCAGTGAAGATCTGTACTACGAGCAGTACTTC.

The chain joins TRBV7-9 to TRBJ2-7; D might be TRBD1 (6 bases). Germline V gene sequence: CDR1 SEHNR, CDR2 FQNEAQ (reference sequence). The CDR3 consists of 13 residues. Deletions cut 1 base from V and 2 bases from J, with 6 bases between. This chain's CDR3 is CASSLGGPYEQYF. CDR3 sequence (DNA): TGTGCCAGCAGCTTAGGGGGGCCCTACGAGCAGTACTTC.

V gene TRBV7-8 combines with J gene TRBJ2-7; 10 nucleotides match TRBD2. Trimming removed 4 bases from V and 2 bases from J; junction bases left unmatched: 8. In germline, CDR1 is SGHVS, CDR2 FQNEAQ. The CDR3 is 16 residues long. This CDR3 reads CASSSPWTSGTYEQYF. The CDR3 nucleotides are TGTGCCAGCAGCTCCCCATGGACTAGCGGCACCTACGAGCAGTACTTC. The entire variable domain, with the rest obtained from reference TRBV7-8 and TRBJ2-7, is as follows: GAGVSQSPRYKVAKRGQDVALRCDPISGHVSLFWYQQALGQGPEFLTYFQNEAQLDKSGLPSDRFFAERPEGSVSTLKIQRTQQEDSAVYLCASSSPWTSGTYEQYFGPGTRLTVT.

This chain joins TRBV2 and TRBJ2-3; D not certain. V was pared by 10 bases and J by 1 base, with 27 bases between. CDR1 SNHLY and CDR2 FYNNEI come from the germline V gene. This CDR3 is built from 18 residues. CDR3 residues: CATTTPLRESSGTDTQYF. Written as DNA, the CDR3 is TGTGCCACCACCACTCCACTTAGAGAATCTTCTGGCACAGATACGCAGTATTTT. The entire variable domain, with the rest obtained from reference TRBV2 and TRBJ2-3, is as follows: EPEVTQTPSHQVTQMGQEVILRCVPISNHLYFYWYRQILGQKVEFLVSFYNNEISEKSEIFDDQFSVERPDGSNFTLKIRSTKLEDSAMYFCATTTPLRESSGTDTQYFGPGTRLTVL.

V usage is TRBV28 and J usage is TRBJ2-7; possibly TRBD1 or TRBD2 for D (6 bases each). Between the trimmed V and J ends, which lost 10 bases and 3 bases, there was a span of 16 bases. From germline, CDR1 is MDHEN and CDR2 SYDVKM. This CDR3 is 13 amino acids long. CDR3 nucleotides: TGTGCCACCCATGGGGGGCACCACTACGAGCAGTACTTC. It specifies CATHGGHHYEQYF.

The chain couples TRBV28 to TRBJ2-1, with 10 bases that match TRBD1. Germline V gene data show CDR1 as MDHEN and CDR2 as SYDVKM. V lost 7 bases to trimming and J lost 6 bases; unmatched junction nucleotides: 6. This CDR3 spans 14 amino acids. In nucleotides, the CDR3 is TGTGCCAGCATGGGGGGACAGGGGTTCAATGAGCAGTTCTTC. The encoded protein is CASMGGQGFNEQFF.

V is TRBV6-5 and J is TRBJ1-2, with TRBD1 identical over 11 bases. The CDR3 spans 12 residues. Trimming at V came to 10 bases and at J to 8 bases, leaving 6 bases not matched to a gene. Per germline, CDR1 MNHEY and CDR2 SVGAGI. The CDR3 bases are TGTGCCAATGGACAGGGGGCCGGAGGCTACACCTTC. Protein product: CANGQGAGGYTF.

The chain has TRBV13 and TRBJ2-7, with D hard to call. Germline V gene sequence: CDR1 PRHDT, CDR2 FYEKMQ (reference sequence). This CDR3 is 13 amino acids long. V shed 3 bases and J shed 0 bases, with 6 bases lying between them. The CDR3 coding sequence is TGTGCCAGCAGCTTTGGCGGCTCCTACGAGCAGTACTTC. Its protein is CASSFGGSYEQYF.

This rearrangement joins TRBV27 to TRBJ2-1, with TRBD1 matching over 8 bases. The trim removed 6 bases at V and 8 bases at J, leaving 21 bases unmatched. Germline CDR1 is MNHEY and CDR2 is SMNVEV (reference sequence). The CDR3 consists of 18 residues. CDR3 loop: CASRRTGMWSRAVYEQFF. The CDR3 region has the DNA TGTGCCAGCAGGCGGACAGGGATGTGGAGTAGGGCTGTGTATGAGCAGTTCTTC.